One and the same sample provided the 24 T cell receptor beta chains below, sequenced in a study of vaccination and CD4 T cells after COVID-19. The antigens for these receptors are not known. Cultured CD4+ T cell DNA underwent sequencing with the Oncomine TCR Beta short-read assay. MiXCR was run by TCRdb on the PCR reads, yielding one entry per CDR3 protein. The sample carries over 6,500 distinct CDR3 sequences, approximately 23% recorded once. Sample treatment: roughly ten-day PBMC culture with coronavirus spike peptide pools or control peptides (ViraFEST assay). The sequenced sample was CD4+ T cells from blood, cultured in vitro, obtained after SARS-CoV-2 vaccination. The receptor source for this set is a human donor who had recovered from COVID-19.

By sample share, this clonotype is medium-sized. The rearrangement links TRBV6-5 to TRBJ2-7; D call uncertain. V lost 3 bases, J lost 5 bases, and 5 bases lay in between. The CDR3 runs 11 residues. Germline CDR1 reads MNHEY; CDR2 reads SVGAGI. Written as DNA, the CDR3 is TGTGCCAGCAGTTATAAGAACGAGCAGTACTTC. The encoded protein is CASSYKNEQYF.

The chain combines TRBV15 with TRBJ2-7; TRBD1 matches 10 bases. The CDR3 contains 13 residues. From germline, CDR1 is LNHNV and CDR2 YYDKDF (reference sequence). CDR3 region: CATSRDVGTGVSV. CDR3 bases: TGTGCCACCAGCAGAGACGTTGGGACAGGGGTATCAGTC.

The chain is built from TRBV4-3 and TRBJ2-7; 12 nucleotides line up with TRBD2. Germline values: CDR1 LGHNA, CDR2 YSLEER. V shed 0 bases and J 3 bases; nucleotides not matched to a gene: 3. CDR3 length equals 16 residues. The CDR3 protein is CASSQDLGLAGYEQYF. The CDR3 DNA follows: TGCGCCAGCAGCCAAGATCTGGGACTAGCGGGCTACGAGCAGTACTTC.

The chain has TRBV29-1 and TRBJ1-2; 7 bases line up with TRBD1. Germline lookup yields CDR1 SQVTM and CDR2 ANQGSEA. J was trimmed by 4 bases and V by 3 bases; bases with no gene match: 2. The CDR3 loop spans 12 amino acids. This CDR3 reads CSVDRGVYGYTF. In nucleotides, the CDR3 is TGCAGCGTTGACAGGGGGGTCTATGGCTACACCTTC.

This clonotype is labeled medium-sized (0.01 to 0.1%). The chain couples TRBV19 to TRBJ2-3; D not certain. Trimming pared 1 base from V and 5 bases from J, leaving 13 bases between. Germline V gives CDR1 LNHDA, CDR2 SQIVND (reference sequence). The CDR3 runs 15 residues. The CDR3 spells CASSIGGYRGDTQYF. The CDR3 coding sequence is TGTGCCAGTAGTATAGGAGGCTACCGTGGAGATACGCAGTATTTT.

The rearrangement links TRBV28 to TRBJ2-7, with 8 nucleotides matching TRBD1. V was pared by 4 bases and J by 9 bases, with 14 bases of the junction left unmatched. The germline gives CDR1 MDHEN, CDR2 SYDVKM. This CDR3 contains 15 residues. DNA of the CDR3: TGTGCCAGCAGTTCCAGCGCAGGGGGCCTACGAGGGCAGTACTTC. Protein: CASSSSAGGLRGQYF.

This clonotype rates as medium-sized. V gene TRBV7-2 combines with J gene TRBJ2-3; D is undetermined. V was cut by 1 base and J by 6 bases, with 5 bases left in between. This CDR3 has 12 residues. From germline, CDR1 is SGHTA and CDR2 FQGNSA. The DNA for the CDR3 is TGTGCCAGCAGCTTAGAGGTGGATACGCAGTATTTT. Protein: CASSLEVDTQYF.

The rearrangement uses TRBV18 and TRBJ1-2, with D tentatively TRBD1 (6 bases). V lost 4 bases and J 8 bases, leaving 14 bases between the germline ends. From germline, CDR1 is KGHSH and CDR2 LQKENI. The CDR3 contains 13 residues. CDR3 bases: TGTGCCAGCTCACTAGCGTCAGGGGACGGCTACACCTTC. Translation: CASSLASGDGYTF.

The V gene is TRBV6-5, the J gene TRBJ1-2; 7 nucleotides align to TRBD1. Germline lookup yields CDR1 MNHEY and CDR2 SVGAGI. V lost 2 bases, J lost 4 bases, and 13 bases stayed unmatched. CDR3 size: 17 residues. CDR3 residues: CASSYTTGFRGFYGYTF. The CDR3 DNA reads TGTGCCAGCAGTTACACGACAGGGTTCAGGGGTTTCTATGGCTACACCTTC.

This clonotype was seen more than once but under ten times. V usage is TRBV5-4 and J usage is TRBJ2-5; D is perhaps TRBD1 or TRBD2 (5 bases each). The V end lost 4 bases, the J end lost 6 bases, and 22 bases lay between the germline ends. This CDR3 region has 16 residues. The germline CDR1 and CDR2 sequences are SGHNT and YYREEE (reference sequence). The CDR3 DNA reads as TGTGCCAGCAGCGCGCATCCGTCCGGGGCCGGGAAGACCCAGTACTTC. It codes for CASSAHPSGAGKTQYF. Using reference TRBV5-4 and TRBJ2-5 for the parts outside the CDR3, the full variable domain is ETGVTQSPTHLIKTRGQQVTLRCSSQSGHNTVSWYQQALGQGPQFIFQYYREEENGRGNFPPRFSGLQFPNYSSELNVNALELDDSALYLCASSAHPSGAGKTQYFGPGTRLLVL.

V and J are TRBV28 and TRBJ2-7; 11 nucleotides align to TRBD1. This CDR3 has 15 amino acids. Losses at the gene ends were 0 bases for V and 4 bases for J; bases not matched to a gene: 2. Per the germline V gene, CDR1 is MDHEN and CDR2 is SYDVKM. The CDR3 spells CASSLWGQGVYEQYF. The CDR3 DNA follows: TGTGCCAGCAGTTTATGGGGACAGGGGGTTTACGAGCAGTACTTC.

V usage is TRBV6-1 and J usage is TRBJ2-7; 14 bases fit TRBD2. J lost 0 bases, V lost 6 bases, and 7 bases had no gene match. CDR3 length: 17 residues. Germline V gene sequence: CDR1 MNHNS, CDR2 SASEGT. This chain's CDR3 is CASRGLAGGPPSYEQYF. The CDR3 nucleotides read TGTGCCAGCAGAGGACTAGCGGGAGGTCCCCCCTCCTACGAGCAGTACTTC.

The DNA of the CDR3 is TGTGCCAGCAGAGCCGGGACAGCAAACACCGGGGAGCTGTTTTTT. Amino acids: CASRAGTANTGELFF. The chain combines TRBV6-1 with TRBJ2-2; 7 nucleotides agree with TRBD1. Germline V gene data show CDR1 as MNHNS and CDR2 as SASEGT. The CDR3 is 15 residues long. Trimming cost V 6 bases and J 2 bases; bases outside gene matches: 6.

The J gene is TRBJ1-1, the V gene TRBV6-2 or TRBV6-3; D unresolved. Trimming pared 6 bases from V and 0 bases from J, leaving 5 bases between. Looked up from germline, CDR1 is MNHEY and CDR2 is SVGEGT. The CDR3 length is 12 residues. CDR3 region: CASRRMNTEAFF. DNA for the CDR3: TGTGCCAGCAGGAGGATGAACACTGAAGCTTTCTTT.

The gene calls are TRBV6-1 and TRBJ1-1; D is undetermined. This CDR3 has 15 residues. V lost 10 bases to trimming and J lost 0 bases, with 18 bases between them. From germline, CDR1 is MNHNS and CDR2 SASEGT. In nucleotides, the CDR3 is TGTGCCATCGTAGTTGATCGTTCAATGAACACTGAAGCTTTCTTT. Its protein is CAIVVDRSMNTEAFF.

V usage is TRBV5-1 and J usage is TRBJ2-5, with unresolved D. The CDR3 is 15 amino acids. The V gene's germline CDR1 is SGHRS and CDR2 YFSETQ. Trimming removed 0 bases at V and 1 base at J, with 10 bases between. CDR3 protein: CASSLVALPQETQYF. DNA for the CDR3: TGCGCCAGCAGCTTGGTAGCCCTCCCCCAAGAGACCCAGTACTTC.

This clonotype was detected a few times. V usage is TRBV28 and J usage is TRBJ2-7; TRBD2 aligns across 15 bases. V was pared by 3 bases and J by 3 bases, with 6 bases of the junction left unmatched. The CDR3 totals 17 residues. Germline V lookup: CDR1 MDHEN, CDR2 SYDVKM. As DNA, the CDR3 is TGTGCCAGCAGTTTGGCCGGGACTAGCGGGAGGAGCTACGAGCAGTACTTC. It encodes CASSLAGTSGRSYEQYF. Variable domain in full (rest from reference TRBV28 and TRBJ2-7): DVKVTQSSRYLVKRTGEKVFLECVQDMDHENMFWYRQDPGLGLRLIYFSYDVKMKEKGDIPEGYSVSREKKERFSLILESASTNQTSMYLCASSLAGTSGRSYEQYFGPGTRLTVT.

Judged by abundance, this clonotype is medium-sized. CDR3 nucleotides: TGTGCCAGTCGGGGCTACAATGAGCAGTTCTTC. Its protein product is CASRGYNEQFF. The chain is built from TRBV7-9 and TRBJ2-1; perhaps TRBD2 as D (5 bases). The V end was cut by 9 bases, the J end by 3 bases, with 6 bases between. Germline CDR1 is SEHNR and CDR2 is FQNEAQ (reference sequence). The CDR3 totals 11 residues.

By its share, this clonotype is medium-sized. The chain recombines TRBV15 with TRBJ2-3; D is unresolved. The CDR3 is made up of 12 amino acids. Germline V CDR1 and CDR2: LNHNV, YYDKDF (reference sequence). Trimming took off 0 bases at V and 9 bases at J, with 7 bases between the two ends. The CDR3 nucleotides are TGTGCCACCAGCAGAGACTCTGGGACGCAGTATTTT. Amino acids: CATSRDSGTQYF.

This chain joins TRBV15 and TRBJ2-2, with D possibly TRBD1 on 5 matching bases. Germline-derived CDR1 and CDR2 are LNHNV and YYDKDF (reference sequence). Trimming pared 0 bases from V and 2 bases from J, leaving 7 bases between. There are 15 residues in the CDR3. CDR3 in DNA: TGTGCCACCAGCAGAGAGACAGCCAACACCGGGGAGCTGTTTTTT. Its protein is CATSRETANTGELFF.

This clonotype is medium-sized within its sample. The chain has TRBV7-9 and TRBJ1-1, with unresolved D. The V gene's germline CDR1 is SEHNR and CDR2 FQNEAQ (reference sequence). CDR3 size: 13 residues. The V end was cut by 3 bases, the J end by 5 bases, with 10 bases between. DNA for the CDR3: TGTGCCAGCAGCTTGGAGGGAGGGACTGAAGCTTTCTTT. Protein sequence: CASSLEGGTEAFF. Supplemented by reference TRBV7-9 and TRBJ1-1, the full variable domain reads DTGVSQNPRHKITKRGQNVTFRCDPISEHNRLYWYRQTLGQGPEFLTYFQNEAQLEKSRLLSDRFSAERPKGSFSTLEIQRTEQGDSAMYLCASSLEGGTEAFFGQGTRLTVV.

This clonotype is categorized as medium-sized. This chain connects TRBV20-1 to TRBJ2-7; a possible D gene is TRBD2 (5 bases). Germline lookup yields CDR1 DFQATT and CDR2 SNEGSKA (reference sequence). Trimming shortened V by 0 bases and J by 3 bases, and 12 bases separated the two germline ends. The CDR3 extends over 14 amino acids. The CDR3 DNA is TGCAGTGCTAGAGATGCCCTGAGGGACTACGAGCAGTACTTC. Translation: CSARDALRDYEQYF.

This clonotype is termed medium-sized. The rearrangement links TRBV20-1 to TRBJ2-7, with 14 bases fitting TRBD2. The V and J ends lost 0 bases and 5 bases, in that order; junction bases with no gene match: 9. The CDR3 length is 17 residues. Germline CDR1 is DFQATT and CDR2 is SNEGSKA (reference sequence). The CDR3 DNA sequence: TGCAGTGCTAGAGACCCAGGGACTAGCGGGAGTGGGGACGAGCAGTACTTC. It translates to CSARDPGTSGSGDEQYF.

This clonotype was recorded a few times. This rearrangement joins TRBV11-1 to TRBJ2-1; 9 bases are a match to TRBD2. This CDR3 has 15 amino acids. In germline, CDR1 is SGHAT, CDR2 FQDESV (reference sequence). Trimming at V came to 3 bases and at J to 2 bases, leaving 2 bases not matched to a gene. The CDR3 region has the DNA TGTGCCAGCAGCTTTAGCGGGGGCCCCTACAATGAGCAGTTCTTC. Residues: CASSFSGGPYNEQFF.